This TCR beta chain was captured by sequencing in a study of blood T cell repertoires in COVID-19. Whole-study context: Samples taken during acute and convalescent COVID-19 were collected in the United States, Italy and Spain.

J lost 11 bases, V lost 5 bases, and 18 bases had no gene match. The germline CDR1 and CDR2 sequences are SGHVS and FNYEAQ. The length of the CDR3 is 16 residues. As handled by the study authors: Estimation of nucleated cell counts was performed using reference gene primer amplification. Generated by immunoSEQ multiplex PCR, the TCRdb table keeps only in-frame clones and is missing some. V and J calls and clone size are as listed in that table; D and trimming were resolved from the DNA. The repertoire has 85,000 to 95,000 clones, roughly nine tenths of them found once; the top ten carry 4.5% to 5.5%.

Sequencing was performed on peripheral blood. The origin of this receptor is a man in his 60s with COVID-19, enrolled during active disease. The J gene is TRBJ2-1, the V gene TRBV7-6; 7 bases map to TRBD1. This CDR3 is CASSRPGQTFSLKQFF. The CDR3 nucleotides read TGTGCCAGCAGCCGCCCGGGACAGACCTTTTCGTTAAAGCAGTTCTTC.